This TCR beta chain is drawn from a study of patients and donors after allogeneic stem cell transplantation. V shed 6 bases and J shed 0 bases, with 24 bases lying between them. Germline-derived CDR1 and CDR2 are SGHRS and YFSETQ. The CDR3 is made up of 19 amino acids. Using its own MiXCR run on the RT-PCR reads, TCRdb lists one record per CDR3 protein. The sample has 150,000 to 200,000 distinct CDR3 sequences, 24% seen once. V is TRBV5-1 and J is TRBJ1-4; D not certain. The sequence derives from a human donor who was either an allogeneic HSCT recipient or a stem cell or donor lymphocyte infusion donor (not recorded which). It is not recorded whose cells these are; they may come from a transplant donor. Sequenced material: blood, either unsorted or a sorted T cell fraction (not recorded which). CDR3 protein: CASTPTWTGFIATNEKLFF. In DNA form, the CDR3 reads TGCGCCAGCACCCCAACTTGGACGGGATTTATTGCAACTAATGAAAAACTGTTTTTT.